Listed below are T cell receptor beta chains from one sample, sequenced in a study of T cells in Graves' hyperthyroidism and ophthalmopathy. TCRdb reprocessed the multiplex PCR reads via MiXCR and lists one record per CDR3 protein. The table records under 130,000 distinct CDR3 sequences, approximately 48% of them present only once. Sequenced: blood. These receptors were collected from a man aged 35 to 55 with Graves' hyperthyroidism. CDR3s include the opening cysteine and the closing phenylalanine or tryptophan. The D gene is left open where the match is weak. Expanded clones get a size class; other rows say once, few or many, or leave the size out.

CDR3aa	CDR3nt	d_gene	abundance	v_gene	j_gene
CATSRDIVNTEAFF	TGTGCCACCAGCAGAGATATTGTGAACACTGAAGCTTTCTTT	-	many	TRBV15	TRBJ1-1
CASSSRTGHTEAFF	TGTGCCAGCAGCTCCAGGACAGGCCACACTGAAGCTTTCTTT	TRBD1	many	TRBV6-6	TRBJ1-1
CATSVTGEGQETQYF	TGTGCCACCAGTGTGACAGGGGAGGGCCAAGAGACCCAGTACTTC	-	-	TRBV24-1	TRBJ2-5
CSARGPGHNTEAFF	TGCAGTGCTAGAGGGCCGGGACACAACACTGAAGCTTTCTTT	-	many	TRBV20-1	TRBJ1-1
CSPDHSGVEYF	TGCAGCCCCGATCATAGCGGGGTAGAGTACTTC	TRBD2	-	TRBV29-1	TRBJ2-5
CSVLTGDSYNEQFF	TGCAGCGTTCTGACAGGGGATTCCTACAATGAGCAGTTCTTC	TRBD1	-	TRBV29-1	TRBJ2-1
CASRDRGTRNSYNEQFF	TGTGCCAGCAGGGATCGAGGGACTCGAAACTCCTACAATGAGCAGTTCTTC	-	many	TRBV7-3	TRBJ2-1
CASSVTGELFF	TGTGCCAGCAGTGTAACAGGGGAGCTGTTTTTT	-	few	TRBV7-9	TRBJ2-2
CASQPRGTGLGNEQFF	TGTGCCAGCCAGCCTAGAGGGACAGGTCTCGGCAATGAGCAGTTCTTC	TRBD1	-	TRBV25-1	TRBJ2-1
CASSNTPWSVPSYNEQFF	TGTGCCAGCAGTAACACCCCCTGGAGCGTCCCCTCCTACAATGAGCAGTTCTTC	-	-	TRBV7-2	TRBJ2-1
CASSLVGTGSEQYF	TGTGCCAGCAGCTTAGTGGGGACAGGTAGTGAGCAGTACTTC	TRBD1	-	TRBV11-2	TRBJ2-7
CASSYFSGTSTDTQYF	TGTGCCAGCAGTTACTTCAGCGGAACTAGCACAGATACGCAGTATTTT	-	few	TRBV6-5	TRBJ2-3
CATSDLCANYGYTF	TGTGCCACCAGTGACTTATGTGCTAACTATGGCTACACCTTC	-	-	TRBV24-1	TRBJ1-2
CASSAELAGGLSEQFF	TGTGCCAGCAGCGCCGAACTAGCGGGAGGGCTTTCTGAGCAGTTCTTC	TRBD2	many	TRBV14	TRBJ2-1
CSPHRSFNYGYTF	TGCAGCCCCCACAGGAGTTTTAACTATGGCTACACCTTC	-	-	TRBV29-1	TRBJ1-2
CASSLGLTRGTDTQYF	TGCGCCAGCAGCCTTGGCCTCACCCGAGGCACAGATACGCAGTATTTT	-	-	TRBV5-1	TRBJ2-3
CASSGLGAHGQYF	TGTGCCAGCAGCGGACTGGGGGCGCACGGGCAGTACTTC	-	many	TRBV7-8	TRBJ2-7
CSQDSGGRMNTEAFF	TGCAGCCAAGACAGTGGAGGCCGCATGAACACCGAAGCTTTCTTT	-	-	TRBV29-1	TRBJ1-1